The TCR beta chain described here comes from a study of human T cells and chemical hapten exposure. Study-level background: Each patch test put 0.01% DPC on the upper back, and results were read at 6 days. General study findings and limits: Sensitizing to DPC left TCRs with a frequency above 1 in 1000 unaltered.

Noted time point: patch test 1, 2 weeks after DPC sensitization. Treatment indicated: therapeutic diphenylcyclopropenone sensitization with weekly scalp DPC. Blood was drawn before each patch test was applied. This clonotype has only a few counts. Its specificity is not known. The CDR3 has 18 residues. CDR1 ENHRY and CDR2 SYGVKD come from the germline V gene. V lost 6 bases, J lost 1 base, and 22 bases lay in between. MiXCR, applied by TCRdb to the RACE reads, yields one record per CDR3 protein. This sample has about 80,000 distinct CDR3 sequences, with 9% to 12% found just once. This chain connects TRBV10-3 to TRBJ1-5, with D perhaps TRBD1 (6 bases). The input for sequencing was whole blood, taken in connection with sensitization to the hapten diphenylcyclopropenone (DPC). The TCR originated in a woman aged 45-60 years with alopecia areata. Some clones in this sample may be carry-over from other donors' samples. The CDR3 sequence is CAISAGDFIQGSNQPQHF. CDR3 sequence (DNA): TGTGCCATCAGCGCCGGGGACTTCATCCAGGGGAGCAATCAGCCCCAGCATTTT.